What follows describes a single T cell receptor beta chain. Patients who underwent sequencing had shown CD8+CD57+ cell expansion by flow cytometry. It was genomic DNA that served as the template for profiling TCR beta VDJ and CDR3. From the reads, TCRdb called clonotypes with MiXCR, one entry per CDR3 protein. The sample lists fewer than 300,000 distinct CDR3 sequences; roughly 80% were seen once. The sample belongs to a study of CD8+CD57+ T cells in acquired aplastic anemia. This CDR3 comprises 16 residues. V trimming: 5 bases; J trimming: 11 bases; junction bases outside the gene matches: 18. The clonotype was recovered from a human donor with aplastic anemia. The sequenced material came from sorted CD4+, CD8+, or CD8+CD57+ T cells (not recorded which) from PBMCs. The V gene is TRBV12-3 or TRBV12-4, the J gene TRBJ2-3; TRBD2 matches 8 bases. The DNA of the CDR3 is TGTGCCAGCAGTCCGCCTCGGGGGGGCGGGTACAATGAGCAGTATTTT. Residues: CASSPPRGGGYNEQYF.